A selection of T cell receptor beta chains follows, all from one sample in a study of blood T cell repertoires in COVID-19. Here immunoSEQ multiplex PCR was the method, and the copy in TCRdb shows in-frame clones only, minus some. The sample contains under 200,000 clones, approximately 80% of which appear only once. The specimen was peripheral blood. These receptors all stem from a human donor in a cohort sampled during active COVID-19. Both conserved end residues are part of each CDR3. D genes are given only for firm matches. A clone size is listed for some rows: how often the clone was seen (once, few, many), or a class if it is expanded.

d_call,clone_size,v_call,j_call,cdr3_aa,cdr3_nt
-,once,TRBV19,TRBJ1-1,CASSIGYRENTEAFF,TGTGCCAGTAGTATAGGGTACAGGGAGAACACTGAAGCTTTCTTT
TRBD1,-,TRBV7-2,TRBJ2-7,CASSFGQGAIRYEQYF,TGTGCCAGCAGCTTCGGACAGGGGGCAATCCGATACGAGCAGTACTTC
-,-,TRBV19,TRBJ1-3,CASSWQADYGNTIYF,TGTGCCAGTAGTTGGCAGGCAGATTACGGAAACACCATATATTTT
TRBD1,few,TRBV28,TRBJ1-5,CASSSGAGGQPQHF,TGTGCCAGCAGTTCCGGGGCAGGGGGGCAGCCCCAGCATTTT
-,-,TRBV25-1,TRBJ1-4,CASSAVDRSEKLFF,TGTGCCAGCAGTGCAGTGGACAGAAGTGAAAAACTGTTTTTT
TRBD2,-,TRBV27,TRBJ2-3,CASTVLAGATDTQYF,TGTGCCAGCACAGTACTAGCGGGAGCCACAGATACGCAGTATTTT
TRBD1,-,TRBV7-8,TRBJ2-7,CASSLGTGLYEQYF,TGTGCCAGCAGCTTAGGGACAGGGCTCTACGAGCAGTACTTC
-,-,TRBV20-1,TRBJ2-1,CSASPPLVGYNEQFF,TGCAGTGCTAGTCCCCCACTAGTGGGATACAATGAGCAGTTCTTC
TRBD1,-,TRBV19,TRBJ2-2,CASSKGGGGELFF,TGTGCCAGTAGTAAAGGGGGCGGCGGGGAGCTGTTTTTT
-,-,TRBV6-2/TRBV6-3,TRBJ2-5,CASSPSARQETQYF,TGTGCCAGCAGCCCTAGCGCCCGCCAAGAGACCCAGTACTTC
-,-,TRBV11-2,TRBJ1-2,CASSPAGGQGYTF,TGTGCCAGCAGCCCGGCGGGGGGGCAAGGCTACACCTTC
-,-,TRBV10-3,TRBJ2-3,CAISESGRGLTDTQYF,TGTGCCATCAGTGAGTCTGGTCGGGGACTCACAGATACGCAGTATTTT
TRBD2,once,TRBV9,TRBJ2-2,CAPSVGGAGGGNTGELFF,TGTGCCCCCAGCGTCGGCGGGGCGGGCGGGGGGAACACCGGGGAGCTGTTTTTT
TRBD1,-,TRBV5-1,TRBJ2-1,CASSLGDRGGNEQFF,TGCGCCAGCAGCTTGGGGGACAGGGGAGGCAATGAGCAGTTCTTC
TRBD1,-,TRBV6-2/TRBV6-3,TRBJ1-2,CASSSQGTYGYTF,TGTGCCAGCAGTTCACAGGGGACCTATGGCTACACCTTC
-,-,TRBV4-3,TRBJ2-7,CASSQLTGRYEQYF,TGCGCCAGCAGCCAATTGACAGGGAGGTACGAGCAGTACTTC
-,few,TRBV7-6,TRBJ1-1,CASSLETNTEAFF,TGTGCCAGCAGCTTAGAAACAAACACTGAAGCTTTCTTT
TRBD1,-,TRBV6-5,TRBJ2-5,CASSRDRGGGETQYF,TGTGCCAGCAGTAGAGACAGGGGAGGAGGGGAGACCCAGTACTTC
-,-,TRBV28,TRBJ1-5,CASSSQRGGQPQHF,TGTGCCAGCAGTTCTCAAAGGGGTGGTCAGCCCCAGCATTTT
TRBD2,-,TRBV3-1/TRBV3-2,TRBJ2-1,CASSRRLASNEQFF,TGTGCCAGCAGCCGACGACTAGCATCCAATGAGCAGTTCTTC
-,-,TRBV6-5,TRBJ1-4,CASRGADEKLFF,TGTGCCAGCAGGGGGGCGGATGAAAAACTGTTTTTT
TRBD1,once,TRBV7-9,TRBJ1-4,CASSTQTGDNEKLFF,TGTGCCAGCAGCACACAGACAGGGGATAATGAAAAACTGTTTTTT
TRBD1,-,TRBV2,TRBJ1-4,CASSVQGATNEKLFF,TGTGCCAGCAGTGTACAGGGGGCGACTAATGAAAAACTGTTTTTT
TRBD2,-,TRBV7-7,TRBJ2-1,CASSLVGGGAYEQFF,TGTGCTAGCAGCTTGGTAGGCGGGGGGGCGTATGAGCAGTTCTTC
-,-,TRBV6-2/TRBV6-3,TRBJ2-1,CASSYTRAYNEQFF,TGTGCCAGCAGTTACACTAGGGCCTACAATGAGCAGTTCTTC
TRBD2,once,TRBV7-9,TRBJ2-1,CASSPRTSSNNEQFF,TGTGCCAGCAGCCCAAGGACTAGCTCCAACAATGAGCAGTTCTTC
-,-,TRBV6-5,TRBJ1-6,CASSATGNSPLHF,TGTGCCAGCAGCGCGACTGGAAATTCACCCCTCCACTTT
-,-,TRBV18,TRBJ1-4,CASSPNRGEKLFF,TGTGCCAGCTCACCAAATCGAGGGGAAAAACTGTTTTTT
TRBD2,-,TRBV28,TRBJ2-3,CASSGTSGWYDTDTQYF,TGTGCCAGCAGTGGGACTAGCGGATGGTACGACACAGATACGCAGTATTTT
TRBD1,-,TRBV19,TRBJ1-5,CASSRTGRQPQHF,TGTGCCAGTAGTCGGACAGGGCGTCAGCCCCAGCATTTT
-,-,TRBV7-9,TRBJ2-7,CASSLVRKYEQYF,TGTGCCAGCAGCTTAGTCAGGAAGTACGAGCAGTACTTC
-,-,TRBV19,TRBJ1-5,CASSIIRGSNQPQHF,TGTGCCAGTAGTATAATACGGGGGAGCAATCAGCCCCAGCATTTT
TRBD2,-,TRBV29-1,TRBJ2-7,CSAGGGSYEQYF,TGCAGCGCGGGGGGAGGCTCCTACGAGCAGTACTTC
TRBD2,-,TRBV7-8,TRBJ2-1,CASSRLAGGTSSSYNEQFF,TGTGCCAGCAGCCGACTAGCGGGGGGCACCTCGAGCTCCTACAATGAGCAGTTCTTC
TRBD2,-,TRBV9,TRBJ2-1,CASSFSGTGGTSGSLEQFF,TGTGCCAGCAGCTTCTCCGGGACAGGGGGGACTAGCGGGAGTCTTGAGCAGTTCTTC
-,once,TRBV6-5,TRBJ1-5,CASSYSWQGSNQPQHF,TGTGCCAGCAGTTACTCTTGGCAGGGGAGCAATCAGCCCCAGCATTTT
TRBD1,-,TRBV11-2,TRBJ2-1,CASRFGQGGYNEQFF,TGTGCCAGCAGATTCGGACAGGGAGGTTACAATGAGCAGTTCTTC
TRBD1,-,TRBV29-1,TRBJ1-2,CSVPPAAGGYGYTF,TGCAGCGTCCCCCCTGCGGCAGGGGGCTATGGCTACACCTTC
TRBD1,once,TRBV4-1,TRBJ2-3,CASSLRTGPDTQYF,TGCGCCAGCAGCCTCCGGACAGGGCCAGATACGCAGTATTTT
TRBD1,-,TRBV6-5,TRBJ1-2,CASSQGAGGYTF,TGTGCCAGCAGTCAGGGGGCAGGTGGCTACACCTTC
TRBD1,few,TRBV13,TRBJ1-2,CASSSPQGAYGYTF,TGTGCCAGCAGCTCGCCCCAGGGGGCCTATGGCTACACCTTC
TRBD1,-,TRBV6-5,TRBJ2-7,CASSYRDRGSYEQYF,TGTGCCAGCAGTTACCGGGACAGGGGATCCTACGAGCAGTACTTC
TRBD1,-,TRBV6-4,TRBJ1-4,CASRSGQGDNEKLFF,TGTGCCAGCAGGTCGGGACAGGGGGATAATGAAAAACTGTTTTTT
TRBD1,-,TRBV10-3,TRBJ2-7,CAISLDRGSYEQYF,TGTGCCATCAGCCTGGACAGGGGATCCTACGAGCAGTACTTC
-,-,TRBV27,TRBJ1-2,CASSFLGQGPYGYTF,TGTGCCAGCAGTTTCCTGGGCCAGGGTCCCTATGGCTACACCTTC
TRBD1,-,TRBV2,TRBJ2-2,CASSAGQGTSTGELFF,TGTGCCAGCAGCGCCGGACAGGGGACCTCTACCGGGGAGCTGTTTTTT
TRBD1,once,TRBV11-2,TRBJ1-4,CASNPGTGYNEKLFF,TGTGCCAGCAACCCCGGGACAGGATATAATGAAAAACTGTTTTTT
-,once,TRBV4-3,TRBJ2-4,CASSQGWRQGNGIDIKNIQYF,TGCGCCAGCAGCCAAGGGTGGCGCCAGGGGAATGGTATAGATATCAAAAACATTCAGTACTTC
TRBD1,-,TRBV7-8,TRBJ2-5,CASSLAGGRKTQYF,TGTGCCAGCAGCTTGGCAGGGGGCAGGAAGACCCAGTACTTC
TRBD1,-,TRBV9,TRBJ1-2,CASSLDRGNYGYTF,TGTGCCAGCAGCCTCGACAGGGGGAACTATGGCTACACCTTC
TRBD2,-,TRBV6-5,TRBJ2-7,CASILAGVSEQYF,TGTGCCAGCATACTAGCGGGAGTAAGTGAGCAGTACTTC
-,-,TRBV24-1,TRBJ2-3,CATSTGAVDTQYF,TGTGCCACCAGTACGGGAGCGGTAGATACGCAGTATTTT
-,-,TRBV19,TRBJ1-5,CASIGAASNQPQHF,TGTGCCAGTATAGGGGCAGCGAGCAATCAGCCCCAGCATTTT
-,-,TRBV28,TRBJ2-5,CASSLLQGGGETQYF,TGTGCCAGCAGTTTACTACAGGGTGGAGGAGAGACCCAGTACTTC
-,-,TRBV6-1,TRBJ2-5,CASSDISGSQETQYF,TGTGCCAGCAGTGATATTAGCGGTTCCCAAGAGACCCAGTACTTC
-,-,TRBV6-2/TRBV6-3,TRBJ2-5,CASSLQEVWETQYF,TGTGCCAGCAGTTTGCAGGAGGTGTGGGAGACCCAGTACTTC